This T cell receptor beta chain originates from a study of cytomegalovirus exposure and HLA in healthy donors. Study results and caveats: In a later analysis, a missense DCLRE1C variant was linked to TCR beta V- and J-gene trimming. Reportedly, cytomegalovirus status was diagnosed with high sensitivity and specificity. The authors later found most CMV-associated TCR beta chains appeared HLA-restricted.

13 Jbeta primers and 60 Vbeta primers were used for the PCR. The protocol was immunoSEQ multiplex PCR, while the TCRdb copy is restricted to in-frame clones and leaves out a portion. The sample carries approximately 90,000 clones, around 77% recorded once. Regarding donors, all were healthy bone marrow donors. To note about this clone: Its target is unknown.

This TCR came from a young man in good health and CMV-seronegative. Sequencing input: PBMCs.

The CDR3 DNA follows: TGTGCCAGCAGCCCAACGCGGGTCTCGGGTGAAGCTTTCTTT. Protein product: CASSPTRVSGEAFF. The chain is built from TRBV7-9 and TRBJ1-1; D unclear. The CDR3 extends over 14 amino acids. Germline V CDR1 and CDR2: SEHNR, FQNEAQ (reference sequence). V shed 5 bases and J shed 7 bases, with 17 bases lying between them.